These 6 T cell receptor beta chains were all obtained from the same sample, sequenced in a study of tumor-infiltrating lymphocytes in primary liver carcinoma (dated by TCRdb to about 2017). TRIzol reagent was used to extract blood RNA from unsorted whole blood, while the DNeasy Blood & Tissue kit provided the germline DNA. The sample was run on an Illumina HiSeq 2500. Starting from approximately 460 ng total RNA, TCRbeta-specific cDNA was produced by reverse transcription with a constant-region primer and ProtoScript II reverse transcriptase. Construction of the TCRbeta libraries relied on three nested rounds of multiplex PCR, following a slightly modified ARM-PCR procedure. Each of the first two PCR rounds ran for approximately 11 cycles using multiplex TRBV1-TRBV30 forward primers together with a Cbeta reverse primer. The public reads were run again by TCRdb, first through fastp at Q25 and then through MiXCR, and only productive beta chains were kept. Each CDR3 protein appears once, grouped with its most common genes and DNA. Within this sample are 250,000 to 400,000 distinct CDR3 sequences, with about 60% of them counted one time only. The ten top clones hold more than 8.5% of the sample.

The sequenced sample consisted of peripheral blood. The receptors shown here come from a man in his forties with primary liver carcinoma and hepatitis B virus infection.

Concerning this clonotype: An end of the junction differs from the germline gene, which may be a read error. The chain joins TRBV12-3 or TRBV12-4 to TRBJ1-6; tentatively, D is TRBD1 (6 bases). This CDR3 spans 15 amino acids. The CDR3 is CTSSLQGTWVSPLHF. CDR3 coding DNA: TGTACCAGCAGTCTACAGGGTACTTGGGTCTCACCCCTCCACTTT.

This clonotype has at least ten counts. V usage is TRBV12-3 or TRBV12-4 and J usage is TRBJ2-1; 8 bases are a match to TRBD2. This CDR3 comprises 17 residues. V lost 5 bases and J lost 9; bases outside the gene matches: 18. Written as DNA, the CDR3 is TGTGCCAGCAGTCCCCCTCGGAGAGCGGGAGCTTTCGGTGAGCAGTTCTTC. This sequence encodes CASSPPRRAGAFGEQFF.

This clonotype was detected a few times. V usage is TRBV13 and J usage is TRBJ2-3; TRBD2 matches 7 bases. The CDR3 extends over 18 amino acids. Trimming at V came to 0 bases and at J to 3 bases, leaving 12 bases not matched to a gene. Germline V gene lookup returns CDR1 PRHDT and CDR2 FYEKMQ (reference sequence). The CDR3 is CASSLGLGSGTGTDTQYF. In DNA form, the CDR3 reads TGTGCCAGCAGCTTAGGCCTGGGAAGCGGGACGGGTACAGATACGCAGTATTTT.

This sequence joins TRBV6-2 or TRBV6-3 and TRBJ2-7, with D tentatively TRBD2 (6 bases). The V gene lost 0 bases and the J gene lost 0 bases, with 12 bases spanning the gap. This CDR3 is built from 16 residues. CDR1 is MNHEY and CDR2 is SVGEGT in the germline V gene. The CDR3 loop is CASSYSIRENSYEQYF. The CDR3 coding sequence is TGTGCCAGCAGTTACTCTATCCGGGAGAACTCCTACGAGCAGTACTTC.

There are many counts of this clonotype. The chain recombines TRBV6-1 with TRBJ2-1; maybe TRBD2 (5 bases). The CDR3 runs to 13 residues. Germline V gene sequence: CDR1 MNHNS, CDR2 SASEGT. The V end was cut by 3 bases, the J end by 7 bases, with 10 bases between. CDR3 residues: CASSDGVGNEQFF. CDR3 in DNA: TGTGCCAGCAGTGACGGGGTAGGGAATGAGCAGTTCTTC.

With respect to this clonotype: One end of the junction is discordant with germline, which a read error may explain. V gene TRBV10-3 combines with J gene TRBJ2-1, with a tentative D call TRBD2 (6 bases). The CDR3 contains 12 residues. CDR1 is ENHRY, CDR2 SYGVKD, per germline. CDR3 sequence: CAISEGGSLQLF. CDR3 nucleotide sequence: TGTGCCATCAGTGAGGGGGGGAGCTTGCAGCTCTTC.